Below, one T cell receptor (beta chain) is given with its context. Its antigen is not yet known. Per-base qualities were not stored, and no clone one base away is much larger. The CDR3 has 16 amino acids, counting the end cysteine and phenylalanine. The retained sequence is limited to the CDR3, 48 bases, with the frame set at the first base. Reading the germline V gene gives CDR1 SGHVS and CDR2 FNYEAQ. Here V drops 0 bases and J drops 8 bases, and the junction holds 4 bases not matched to any gene. This record comes from a study of T cells after yellow fever vaccination (dated by TCRdb to about 2019). Background on the whole study: Libraries from fractions with low cell numbers were prepared with the SMART-Seq v4 Ultra Low Input RNA kit. To track T-cell clones before and after primary and booster YFV17D yellow fever vaccination, bulk TCR alpha and beta repertoires were sequenced longitudinally. Two healthy male donors made up the cohort, one aged 18 to 30 years and the other aged 30 to 39 years. Blood samples were taken at several timepoints before and after primary and secondary immunization, and bulk PBMC replicates and cell subsets were isolated. Beyond this particular receptor, the publication reports: Compared with the primary T-cell response, the secondary T-cell response was faster but weaker, reaching its peak on day 5 rather than on day 15. Only two donors were included in the study, so the extent to which the findings can be generalized is limited. Computational filtering was required because FACS-sorted repertoires could contain abundant contaminating clonotypes from the bulk population. A small share of clonotypes occurred in both CD4 and CD8 compartments, likely arising from convergent recombination. After the booster, most clones that had expanded after primary vaccination were detected again (approximately 97% of CD4 and roughly nine tenths of CD8), suggesting broad maintenance of memory.

This specimen's treatment or condition label, interpreted: live attenuated yellow fever vaccine strain. At every blood-draw timepoint, two biological replicates of bulk PBMCs were collected. PBMCs were isolated from peripheral blood using a standard Ficoll-Paque protocol. TriZol was used to extract RNA from bulk PBMCs, from CD4 and CD8 fractions, and from dextramer-positive and dextramer-negative fractions. TCR cDNA was made using 5'RACE template switching, a step that added a universal primer site and unique molecular identifiers. Priming for cDNA synthesis came from both the TCR alpha and TCR beta constant segments. Library amplification used two PCR steps, and the second PCR step added sample barcodes and sequencing adapters. Sequencing of libraries was performed on Illumina HiSeq 2500 (2x100 bp) or NovaSeq (2x150 bp). Concerning the study's data processing: Demultiplexing of reads and collapsing into UMI consensus sequences were performed with MIGEC, and V(D)J alignment was carried out with MiXCR. Vaccine-responding clonotypes were defined with edgeR using replicate PBMC samples, requiring FDR below 0.01 and a log2 fold change above 5 up to day 15. CD4 or CD8 identity was assigned to each bulk clonotype according to whether the clonotype was present at higher abundance in the sequenced CD4 repertoire or the sequenced CD8 repertoire. The public reads were run again by TCRdb, first through fastp at Q25 and then through MiXCR, and only productive beta chains were kept. Identical CDR3 proteins give one entry, which carries the most common genes and DNA. TCRdb's processing, not the authors', yielded these V and J calls. In this sample the table shows hundreds of thousands of distinct CDR3 sequences, roughly an eighth of which occur a single time. Of the sample, about 16% falls within the top ten clones.

This receptor was obtained from a man under 40 who received the YFV17D yellow fever vaccine. The chain is assembled from TRBV7-6 and TRBJ2-1; 13 nucleotides in the junction match TRBD2. Sequenced here: PBMCs, sampled on the day of the yellow fever booster vaccination. The bases are TGTGCCAGCAGCTTAGCGAGGACTAGCGGGAGCTATGAGCAGTTCTTC. This sequence encodes CASSLARTSGSYEQFF.